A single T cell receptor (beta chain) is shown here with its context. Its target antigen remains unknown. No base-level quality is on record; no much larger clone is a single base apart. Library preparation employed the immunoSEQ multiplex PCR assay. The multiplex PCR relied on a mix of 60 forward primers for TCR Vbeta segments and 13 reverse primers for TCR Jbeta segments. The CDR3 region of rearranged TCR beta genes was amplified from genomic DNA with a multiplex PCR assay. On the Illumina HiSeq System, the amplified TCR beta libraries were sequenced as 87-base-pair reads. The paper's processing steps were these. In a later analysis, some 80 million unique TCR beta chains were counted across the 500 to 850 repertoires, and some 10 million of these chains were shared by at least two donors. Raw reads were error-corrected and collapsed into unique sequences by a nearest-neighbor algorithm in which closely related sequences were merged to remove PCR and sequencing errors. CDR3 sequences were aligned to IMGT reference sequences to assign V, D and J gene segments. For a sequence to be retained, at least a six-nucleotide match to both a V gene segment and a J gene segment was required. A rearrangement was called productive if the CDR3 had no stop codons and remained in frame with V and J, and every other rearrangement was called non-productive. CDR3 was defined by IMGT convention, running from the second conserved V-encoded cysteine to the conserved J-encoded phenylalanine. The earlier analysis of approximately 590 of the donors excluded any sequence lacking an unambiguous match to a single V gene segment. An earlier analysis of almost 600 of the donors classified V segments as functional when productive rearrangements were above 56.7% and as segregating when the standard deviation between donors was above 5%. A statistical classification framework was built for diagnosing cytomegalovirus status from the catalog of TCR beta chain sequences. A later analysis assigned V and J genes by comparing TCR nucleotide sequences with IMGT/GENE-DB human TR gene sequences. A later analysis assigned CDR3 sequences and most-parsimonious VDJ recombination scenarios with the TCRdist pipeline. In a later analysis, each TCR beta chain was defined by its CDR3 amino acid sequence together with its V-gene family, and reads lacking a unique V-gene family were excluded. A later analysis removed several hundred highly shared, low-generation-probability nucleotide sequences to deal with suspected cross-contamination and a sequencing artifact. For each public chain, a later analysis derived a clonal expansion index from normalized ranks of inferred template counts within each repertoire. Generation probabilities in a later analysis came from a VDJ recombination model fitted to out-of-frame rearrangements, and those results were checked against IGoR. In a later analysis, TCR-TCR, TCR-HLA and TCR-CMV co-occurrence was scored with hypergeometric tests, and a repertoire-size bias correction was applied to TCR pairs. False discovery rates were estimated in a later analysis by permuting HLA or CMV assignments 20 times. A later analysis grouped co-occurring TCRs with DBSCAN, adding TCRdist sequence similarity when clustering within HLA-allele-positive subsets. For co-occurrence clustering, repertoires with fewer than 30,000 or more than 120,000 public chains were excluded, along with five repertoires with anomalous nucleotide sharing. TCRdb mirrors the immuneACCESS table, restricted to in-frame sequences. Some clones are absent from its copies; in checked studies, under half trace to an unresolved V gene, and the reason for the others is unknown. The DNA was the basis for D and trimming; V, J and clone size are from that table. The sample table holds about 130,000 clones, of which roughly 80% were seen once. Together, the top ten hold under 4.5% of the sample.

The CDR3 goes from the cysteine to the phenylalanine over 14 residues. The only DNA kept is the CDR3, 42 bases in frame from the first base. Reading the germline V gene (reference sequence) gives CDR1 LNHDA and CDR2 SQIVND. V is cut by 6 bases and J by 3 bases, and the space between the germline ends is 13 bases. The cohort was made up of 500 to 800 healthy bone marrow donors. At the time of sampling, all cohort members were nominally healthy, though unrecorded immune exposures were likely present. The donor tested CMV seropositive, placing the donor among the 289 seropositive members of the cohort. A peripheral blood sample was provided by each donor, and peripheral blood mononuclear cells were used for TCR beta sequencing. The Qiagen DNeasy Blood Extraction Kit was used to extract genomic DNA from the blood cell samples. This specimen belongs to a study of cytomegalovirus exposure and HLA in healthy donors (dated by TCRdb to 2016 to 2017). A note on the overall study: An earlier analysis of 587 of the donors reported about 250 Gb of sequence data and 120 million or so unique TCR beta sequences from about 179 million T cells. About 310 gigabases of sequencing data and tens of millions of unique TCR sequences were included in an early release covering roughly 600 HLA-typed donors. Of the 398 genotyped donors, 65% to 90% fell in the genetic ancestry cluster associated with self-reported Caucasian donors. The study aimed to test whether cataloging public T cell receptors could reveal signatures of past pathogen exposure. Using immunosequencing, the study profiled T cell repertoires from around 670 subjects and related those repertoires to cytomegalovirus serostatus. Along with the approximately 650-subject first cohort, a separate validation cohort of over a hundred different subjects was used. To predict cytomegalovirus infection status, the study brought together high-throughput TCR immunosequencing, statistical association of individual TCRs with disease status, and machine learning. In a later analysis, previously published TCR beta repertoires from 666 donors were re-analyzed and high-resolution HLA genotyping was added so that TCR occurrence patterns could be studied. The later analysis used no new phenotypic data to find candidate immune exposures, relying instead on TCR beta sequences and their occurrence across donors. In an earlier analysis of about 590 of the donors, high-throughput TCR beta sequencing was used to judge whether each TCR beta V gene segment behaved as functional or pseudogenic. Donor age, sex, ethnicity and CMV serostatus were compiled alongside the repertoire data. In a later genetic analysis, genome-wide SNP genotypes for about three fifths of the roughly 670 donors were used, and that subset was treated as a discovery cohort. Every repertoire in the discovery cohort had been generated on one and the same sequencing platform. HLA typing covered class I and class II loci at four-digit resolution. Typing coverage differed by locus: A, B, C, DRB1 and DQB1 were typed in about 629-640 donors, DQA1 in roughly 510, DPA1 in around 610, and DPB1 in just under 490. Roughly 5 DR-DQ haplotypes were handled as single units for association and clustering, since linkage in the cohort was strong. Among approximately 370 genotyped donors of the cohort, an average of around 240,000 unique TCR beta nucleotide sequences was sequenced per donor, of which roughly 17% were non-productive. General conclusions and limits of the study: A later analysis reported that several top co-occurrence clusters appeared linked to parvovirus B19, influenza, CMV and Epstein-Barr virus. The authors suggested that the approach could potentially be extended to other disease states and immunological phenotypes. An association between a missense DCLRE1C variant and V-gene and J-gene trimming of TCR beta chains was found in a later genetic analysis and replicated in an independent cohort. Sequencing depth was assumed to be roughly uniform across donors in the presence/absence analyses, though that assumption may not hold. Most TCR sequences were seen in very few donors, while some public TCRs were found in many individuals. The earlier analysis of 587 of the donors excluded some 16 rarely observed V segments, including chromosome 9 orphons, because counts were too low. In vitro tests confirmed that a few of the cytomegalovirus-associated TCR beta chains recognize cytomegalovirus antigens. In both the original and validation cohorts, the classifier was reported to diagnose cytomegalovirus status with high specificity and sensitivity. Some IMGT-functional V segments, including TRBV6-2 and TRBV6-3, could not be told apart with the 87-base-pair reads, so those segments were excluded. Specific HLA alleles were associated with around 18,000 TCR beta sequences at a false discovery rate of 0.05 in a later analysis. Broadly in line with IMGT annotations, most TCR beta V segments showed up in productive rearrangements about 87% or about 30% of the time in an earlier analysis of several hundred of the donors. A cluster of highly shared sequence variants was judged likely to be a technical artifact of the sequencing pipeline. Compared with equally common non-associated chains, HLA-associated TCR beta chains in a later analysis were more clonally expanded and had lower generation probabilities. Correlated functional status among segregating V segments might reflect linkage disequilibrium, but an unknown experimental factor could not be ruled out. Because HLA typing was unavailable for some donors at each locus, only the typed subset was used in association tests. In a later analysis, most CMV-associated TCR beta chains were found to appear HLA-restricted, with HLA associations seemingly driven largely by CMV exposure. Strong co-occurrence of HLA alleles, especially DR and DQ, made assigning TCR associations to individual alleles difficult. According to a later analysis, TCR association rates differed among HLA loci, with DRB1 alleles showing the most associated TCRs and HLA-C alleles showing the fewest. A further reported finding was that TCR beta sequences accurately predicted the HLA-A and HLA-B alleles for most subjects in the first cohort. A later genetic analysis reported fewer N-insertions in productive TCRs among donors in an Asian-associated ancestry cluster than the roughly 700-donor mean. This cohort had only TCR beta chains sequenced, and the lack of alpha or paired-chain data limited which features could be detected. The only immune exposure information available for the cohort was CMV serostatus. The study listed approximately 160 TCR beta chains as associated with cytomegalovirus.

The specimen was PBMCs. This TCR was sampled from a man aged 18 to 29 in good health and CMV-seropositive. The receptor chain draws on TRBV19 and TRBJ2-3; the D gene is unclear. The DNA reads TGTGCCAGTAGCCGATACGCGGCGACAGATACGCAGTATTTT. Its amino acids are CASSRYAATDTQYF.